The T cell receptor beta chain under discussion was sequenced for a study of shared clonotypes between healthy human individuals. Overall study context: Donors consisted of a couple of women and a few men between 18 and 49.

A word on this clone: Its target is unknown.

Profiling relied on immunoSEQ multiplex PCR, and the TCRdb table lists in-frame clones only, not all of them. The data hold a few million clones, with around 95% observed a single time. The CDR3 contains 15 residues. Trimming at V came to 4 bases and at J to 0 bases, leaving 2 bases not matched to a gene. CDR1 is SGHNT and CDR2 is YENEEA in the germline V gene. Study-wide points: Depth of sequencing was expected to influence donor clonotype sharing. The authors sampled blood alone, and tissue repertoires likely differ.

The TCR comes from a man between 18 and 35 years old in good health. Input material: naive CD4+ T cells sorted from blood. Subset indicated: CD45RA+ positively selected. This sequence joins TRBV11-3 and TRBJ2-1; 8 nucleotides agree with TRBD2. The CDR3 here is CASSSSGGSYNEQFF. The DNA for the CDR3 is TGTGCCAGCAGCTCCAGCGGGGGCTCCTACAATGAGCAGTTCTTC.